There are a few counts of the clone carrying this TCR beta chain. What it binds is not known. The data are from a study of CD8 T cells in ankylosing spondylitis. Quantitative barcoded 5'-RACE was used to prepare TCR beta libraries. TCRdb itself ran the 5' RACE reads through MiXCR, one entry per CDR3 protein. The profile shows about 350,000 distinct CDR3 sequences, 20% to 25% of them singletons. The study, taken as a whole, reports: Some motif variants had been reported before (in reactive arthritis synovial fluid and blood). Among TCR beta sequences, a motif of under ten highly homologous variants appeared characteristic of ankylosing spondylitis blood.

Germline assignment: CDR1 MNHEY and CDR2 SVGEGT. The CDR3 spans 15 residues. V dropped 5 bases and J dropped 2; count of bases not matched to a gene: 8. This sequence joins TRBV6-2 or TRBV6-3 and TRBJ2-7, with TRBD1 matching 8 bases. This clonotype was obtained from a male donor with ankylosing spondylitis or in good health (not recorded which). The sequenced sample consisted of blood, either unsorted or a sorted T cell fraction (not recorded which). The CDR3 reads CASSTDREVTYEQYF. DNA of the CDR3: TGTGCCAGCAGTACGGACAGGGAGGTTACCTACGAGCAGTACTTC.